This TCR beta chain is from a study of T cells in Graves' hyperthyroidism and ophthalmopathy. In regard to this clonotype: Antigen specificity is unknown.

TCR beta CDR3 region amplification was performed from RNA transcripts. The primer set for the first-round RT-PCR of the TCR CDR3 was HTBI. Each CDR3 protein is one row after TCRdb ran MiXCR on the multiplex PCR reads. The sample holds some 690,000 distinct CDR3 sequences, roughly 17% seen once. Germline V gene sequence: CDR1 MDHEN, CDR2 SYDVKM. Trimming removed 4 bases at V and 0 bases at J, with 13 bases between. This CDR3 is built from 15 residues. The study, taken as a whole, reports: Within blood appeared most thyroid clonotypes that had expanded above 0.001.

Hyperthyroidism had been newly diagnosed in patients aged 18 to 65, and its duration was under 2 months. The source of the PBMCs was 8 to 10 ml of fresh peripheral blood. This receptor was taken from a man aged 50 to 60 with Graves' hyperthyroidism. Specimen: blood. The rearrangement joins TRBV28 to TRBJ2-7; D tentatively fits TRBD1 or TRBD2 (6 bases each). This chain's CDR3 is CASSSPGGASYEQYF. CDR3 coding DNA: TGTGCCAGCAGTTCCCCCGGGGGCGCCTCCTACGAGCAGTACTTC.